This TCR beta chain was obtained from a study of T cell changes during pregnancy in multiple sclerosis. Here immunoSEQ multiplex PCR was the method, and the copy in TCRdb shows in-frame clones only, minus some. Among 100,000 or so clones listed, more than 85% were seen once. CDR1 and CDR2 from the germline V gene are LNHNV and YYDKDF (reference sequence). Deletions cut 0 bases from V and 0 bases from J, with 8 bases between. CDR3 length equals 15 residues. In its sample, this clone was seen once. The sequenced sample was peripheral blood, obtained after pregnancy. The chain uses TRBV15 and TRBJ1-1, with a possible D match to TRBD1 (5 bases). This receptor was identified in a female donor with multiple sclerosis, enrolled in a pregnancy study. Written as DNA, the CDR3 is TGTGCCACCAGCAGAGATCGGGGGTTGAACACTGAAGCTTTCTTT. It yields the protein CATSRDRGLNTEAFF.